One and the same sample provided the 2 T cell receptor beta chains below, sequenced in a study of T cells in Graves' hyperthyroidism and ophthalmopathy. There were TCR beta CDR3 regions amplified from RNA transcripts. The TCR CDR3 was amplified in a first-round RT-PCR using the HTBI primer set. TCRdb recomputed calls from the multiplex PCR reads with MiXCR, one row per CDR3 protein. The table shows about 610,000 distinct CDR3 sequences, with over 12% occurring only once. Material for sequencing was blood. The receptors derive from a middle-aged woman with Graves' ophthalmopathy.

This clonotype was seen at least ten times. V gene TRBV28 combines with J gene TRBJ1-1, with D possibly matching TRBD1 (6 bases). The germline gives CDR1 MDHEN, CDR2 SYDVKM. The length of the CDR3 is 15 residues. Trimming shortened V by 5 bases and J by 7 bases, and 20 bases separated the two germline ends. CDR3 loop: CASSPHLVWGLEAFF. The CDR3 DNA sequence: TGTGCCAGCAGTCCACACTTGGTCTGGGGGCTTGAAGCTTTCTTT. Variable domain in full (rest from reference TRBV28 and TRBJ1-1): DVKVTQSSRYLVKRTGEKVFLECVQDMDHENMFWYRQDPGLGLRLIYFSYDVKMKEKGDIPEGYSVSREKKERFSLILESASTNQTSMYLCASSPHLVWGLEAFFGQGTRLTVV.

The gene calls are TRBV18 and TRBJ2-7; perhaps TRBD1 as D (6 bases). Deletions cut 2 bases from V and 3 bases from J, with 14 bases between. Germline lookup yields CDR1 KGHSH and CDR2 LQKENI. The CDR3 is made up of 15 amino acids. The chain's CDR3 is CASSPGGTLNYEQYF. The CDR3 coding sequence is TGTGCCAGCTCACCAGGTGGGACACTCAACTACGAGCAGTACTTC.